This T cell receptor (beta chain) was sequenced in a study of T cell repertoires in cytomegalovirus infection. Study-wide findings and caveats: Clonotypes of TCR beta that were HLA-C-restricted and CMV-specific dominated the ex vivo response.

Regarding this clonotype: Its antigen is unknown.

One entry per CDR3 protein results from TCRdb running MiXCR on the reads. The sample lists more than 200,000 distinct CDR3 sequences, roughly 10% occurring once. This CDR3 contains 13 residues. Germline V gene lookup returns CDR1 SGHAT and CDR2 FQNNGV. Trimming cost V 3 bases and J 5 bases, with 8 bases left between them. This chain joins TRBV11-2 and TRBJ1-3, with D possibly matching TRBD1 (5 bases). The sequenced sample consisted of PBMCs. This receptor was identified in a human donor in good health (CMV status not recorded). Some clones in this sample may be carry-over from other donors' samples. The CDR3 region is CASSFPGRNTIYF. CDR3 DNA: TGTGCCAGCAGCTTCCCAGGGAGAAACACCATATATTTT.